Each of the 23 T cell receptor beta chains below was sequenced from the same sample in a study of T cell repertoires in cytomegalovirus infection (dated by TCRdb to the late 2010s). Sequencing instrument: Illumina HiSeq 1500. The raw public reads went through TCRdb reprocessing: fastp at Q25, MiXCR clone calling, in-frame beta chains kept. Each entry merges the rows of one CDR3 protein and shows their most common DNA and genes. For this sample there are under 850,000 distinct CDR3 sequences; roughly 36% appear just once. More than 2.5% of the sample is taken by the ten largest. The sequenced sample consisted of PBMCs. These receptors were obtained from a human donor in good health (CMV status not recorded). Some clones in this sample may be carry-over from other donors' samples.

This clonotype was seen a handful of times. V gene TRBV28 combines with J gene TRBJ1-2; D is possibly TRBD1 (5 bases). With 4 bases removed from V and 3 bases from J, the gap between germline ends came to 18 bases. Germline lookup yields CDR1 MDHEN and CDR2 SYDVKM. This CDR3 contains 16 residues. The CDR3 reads CASSSGPLGGYYGYTF. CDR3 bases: TGTGCCAGCAGTTCCGGCCCATTGGGGGGATACTATGGCTACACCTTC.

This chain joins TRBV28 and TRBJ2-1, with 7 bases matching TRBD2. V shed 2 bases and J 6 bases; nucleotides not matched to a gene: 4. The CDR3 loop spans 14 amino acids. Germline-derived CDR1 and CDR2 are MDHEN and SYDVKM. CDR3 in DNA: TGTGCCAGCAGTTTAGGACTAGGGCGCAATGAGCAGTTCTTC. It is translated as CASSLGLGRNEQFF.

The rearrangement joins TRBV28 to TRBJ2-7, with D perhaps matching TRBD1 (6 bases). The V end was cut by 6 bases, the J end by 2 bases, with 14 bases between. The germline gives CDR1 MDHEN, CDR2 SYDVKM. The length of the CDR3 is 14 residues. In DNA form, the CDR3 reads TGTGCCAGCAGCCCCCTAGAGGGGGCCTACGAGCAGTACTTC. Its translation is CASSPLEGAYEQYF.

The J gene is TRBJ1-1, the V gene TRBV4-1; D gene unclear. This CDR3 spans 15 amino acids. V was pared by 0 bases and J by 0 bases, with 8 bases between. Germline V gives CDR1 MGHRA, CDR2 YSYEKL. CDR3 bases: TGCGCCAGCAGCCAAGAGGGCATCATGAACACTGAAGCTTTCTTT. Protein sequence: CASSQEGIMNTEAFF.

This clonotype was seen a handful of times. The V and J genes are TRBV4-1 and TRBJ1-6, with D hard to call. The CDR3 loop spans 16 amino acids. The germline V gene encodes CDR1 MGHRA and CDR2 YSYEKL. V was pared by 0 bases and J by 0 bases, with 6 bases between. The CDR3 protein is CASSQEPSSYNSPLHF. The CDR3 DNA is TGCGCCAGCAGCCAAGAACCGAGCTCCTATAATTCACCCCTCCACTTT.

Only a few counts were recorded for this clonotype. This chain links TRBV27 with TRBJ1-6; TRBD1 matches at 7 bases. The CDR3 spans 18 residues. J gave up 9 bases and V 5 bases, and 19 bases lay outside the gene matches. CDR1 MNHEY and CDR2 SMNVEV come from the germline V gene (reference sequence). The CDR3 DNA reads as TGTGCCAGCAGTCGCAACCTGGGGTCCATACCAGGGGGTTCACCCCTCCACTTT. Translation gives CASSRNLGSIPGGSPLHF.

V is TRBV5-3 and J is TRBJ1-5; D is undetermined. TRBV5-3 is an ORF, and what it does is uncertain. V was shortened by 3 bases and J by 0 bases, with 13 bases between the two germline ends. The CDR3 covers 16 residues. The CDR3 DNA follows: TGTGCCAGAAGCTCAAATTGGGTATATAGCAATCAGCCCCAGCATTTT. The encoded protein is CARSSNWVYSNQPQHF.

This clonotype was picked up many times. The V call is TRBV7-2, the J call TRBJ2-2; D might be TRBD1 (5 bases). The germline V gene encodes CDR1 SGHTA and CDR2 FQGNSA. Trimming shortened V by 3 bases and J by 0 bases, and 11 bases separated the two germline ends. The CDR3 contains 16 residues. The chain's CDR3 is CASSFSSGPNTGELFF. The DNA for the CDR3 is TGTGCCAGCAGCTTCTCGTCAGGGCCGAACACCGGGGAGCTGTTTTTT.

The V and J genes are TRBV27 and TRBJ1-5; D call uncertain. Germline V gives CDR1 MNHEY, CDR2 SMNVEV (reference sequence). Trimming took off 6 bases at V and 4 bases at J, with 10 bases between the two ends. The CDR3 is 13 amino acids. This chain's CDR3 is CASRVNRNQPQHF. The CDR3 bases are TGTGCCAGCAGGGTCAACAGAAATCAGCCCCAGCATTTT.

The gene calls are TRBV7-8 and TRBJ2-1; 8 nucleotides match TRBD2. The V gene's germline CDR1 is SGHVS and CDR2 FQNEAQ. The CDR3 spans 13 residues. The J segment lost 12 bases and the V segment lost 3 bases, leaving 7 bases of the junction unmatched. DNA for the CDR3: TGTGCCAGCAGCTTGAGGGGGGCGGGGGGGCAGTTCTTC. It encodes CASSLRGAGGQFF.

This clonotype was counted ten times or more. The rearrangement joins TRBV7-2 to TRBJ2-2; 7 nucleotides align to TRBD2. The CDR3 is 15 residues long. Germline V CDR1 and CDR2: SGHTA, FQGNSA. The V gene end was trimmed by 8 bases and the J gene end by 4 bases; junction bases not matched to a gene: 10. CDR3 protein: CASGRGSGFTGELFF. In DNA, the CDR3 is TGTGCCAGCGGCCGGGGTAGCGGGTTCACCGGGGAGCTGTTTTTT.

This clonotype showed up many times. This CDR3 is CASSPYHGAAEQFF. The CDR3 nucleotides read TGTGCCAGCAGCCCGTATCATGGGGCGGCGGAGCAGTTCTTC. The V gene is TRBV7-2, the J gene TRBJ2-1; tentatively, D is TRBD1 (5 bases). Germline lookup yields CDR1 SGHTA and CDR2 FQGNSA. CDR3 length: 14 residues. Trimming removed 5 bases from V and 10 bases from J, with 18 bases in between.

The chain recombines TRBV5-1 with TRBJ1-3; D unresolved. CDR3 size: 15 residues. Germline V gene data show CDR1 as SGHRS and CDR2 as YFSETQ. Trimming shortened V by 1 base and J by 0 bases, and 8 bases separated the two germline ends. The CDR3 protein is CASSLWGTSGNTIYF. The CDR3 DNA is TGCGCCAGCAGCTTGTGGGGTACCTCTGGAAACACCATATATTTT.

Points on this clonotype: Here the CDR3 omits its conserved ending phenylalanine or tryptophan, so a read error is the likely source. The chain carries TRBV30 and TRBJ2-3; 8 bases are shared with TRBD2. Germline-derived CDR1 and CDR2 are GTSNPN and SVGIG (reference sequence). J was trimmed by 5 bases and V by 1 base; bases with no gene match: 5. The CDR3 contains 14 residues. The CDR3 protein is CAWSAGGAIDTQYL. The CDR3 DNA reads TGTGCCTGGAGTGCCGGGGGGGCCATAGATACGCAGTATTTA.

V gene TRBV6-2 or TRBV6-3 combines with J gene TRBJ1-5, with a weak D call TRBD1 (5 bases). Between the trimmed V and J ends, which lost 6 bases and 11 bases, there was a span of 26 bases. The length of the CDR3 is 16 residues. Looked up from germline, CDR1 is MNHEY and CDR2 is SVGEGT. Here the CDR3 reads CASSPGRPLDTLAQHF. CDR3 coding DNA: TGTGCCAGCAGCCCCGGAAGACCCTTGGACACCTTGGCCCAGCATTTT.

CDR3 in DNA: TGTGCCTGGAGTGTACCTGGGGCCCAAGAGACCCAGTACTTC. Translating it yields CAWSVPGAQETQYF. This chain links TRBV30 with TRBJ2-5; possibly TRBD1 for D (5 bases). The CDR3 runs 14 residues. Trimming removed 0 bases at V and 1 base at J, with 9 bases between. CDR1 GTSNPN and CDR2 SVGIG come from the germline V gene (reference sequence).

CDR3 loop: CASSNGAESSYEQYF. In DNA, the CDR3 is TGTGCCAGCAGCAACGGAGCGGAAAGCTCCTACGAGCAGTACTTC. This chain joins TRBV5-6 and TRBJ2-7; a possible D gene is TRBD2 (5 bases). Germline V lookup: CDR1 SGHDT, CDR2 YYEEEE. The V and J ends lost 4 bases and 0 bases respectively, with 14 bases between them. The CDR3 sequence is 15 residues long.

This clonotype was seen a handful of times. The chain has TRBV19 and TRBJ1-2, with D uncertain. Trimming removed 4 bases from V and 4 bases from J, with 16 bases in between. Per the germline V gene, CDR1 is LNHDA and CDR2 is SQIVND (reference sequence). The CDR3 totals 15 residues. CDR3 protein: CASSKPKEVFYGYTF. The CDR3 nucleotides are TGTGCCAGTAGTAAACCAAAGGAAGTATTCTATGGCTACACCTTC.

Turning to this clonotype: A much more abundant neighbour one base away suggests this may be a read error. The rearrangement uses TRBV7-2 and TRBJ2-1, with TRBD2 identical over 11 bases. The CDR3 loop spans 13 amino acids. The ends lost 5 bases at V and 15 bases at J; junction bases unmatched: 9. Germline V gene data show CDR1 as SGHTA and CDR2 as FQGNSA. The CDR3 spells CASSRIAGGPSFF. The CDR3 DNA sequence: TGTGCCAGCAGCCGAATAGCGGGAGGGCCTTCGTTCTTC.

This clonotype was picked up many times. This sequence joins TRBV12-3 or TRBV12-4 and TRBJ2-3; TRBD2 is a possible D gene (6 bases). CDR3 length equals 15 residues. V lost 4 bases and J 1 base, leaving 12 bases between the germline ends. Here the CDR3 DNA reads TGTGCCAGCAGTTCCCCAGGAGGGGGCACAGATACGCAGTATTTT. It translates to CASSSPGGGTDTQYF.

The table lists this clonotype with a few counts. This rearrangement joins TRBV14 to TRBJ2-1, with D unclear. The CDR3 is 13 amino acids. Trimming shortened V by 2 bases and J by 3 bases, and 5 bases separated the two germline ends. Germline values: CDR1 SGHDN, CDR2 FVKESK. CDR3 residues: CASSQQYYNEQFF. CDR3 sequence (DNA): TGTGCCAGCAGCCAACAGTACTACAATGAGCAGTTCTTC.

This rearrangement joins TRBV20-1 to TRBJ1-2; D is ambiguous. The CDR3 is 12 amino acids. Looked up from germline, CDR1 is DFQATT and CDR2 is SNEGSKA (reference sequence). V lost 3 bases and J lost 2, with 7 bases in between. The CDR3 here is CSASFANYGYTF. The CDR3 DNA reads TGCAGTGCTAGTTTCGCAAACTATGGCTACACCTTC.

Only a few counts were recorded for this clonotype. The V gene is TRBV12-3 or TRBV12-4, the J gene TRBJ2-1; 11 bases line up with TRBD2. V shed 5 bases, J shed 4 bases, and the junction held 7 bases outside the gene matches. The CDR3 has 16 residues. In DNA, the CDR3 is TGTGCCAGCAGTACTACGGGACTAGCGGTTTACAATGAGCAGTTCTTC. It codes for CASSTTGLAVYNEQFF.